These 8 T cell receptor beta chains share one sample of origin, sequenced in a study of blood T cell repertoires in COVID-19 (TCRdb year 2020). The library was produced with the immunoSEQ multiplex PCR assay. Entries here come from immuneACCESS through TCRdb and include only in-frame sequences with V and J called. Some clones fail to appear in such tables; in the studies checked, an unresolved V gene covers under half of the shortfall, and the cause of the remainder is unknown. This sample lists roughly 380,000 clones; roughly 86% were detected once. The ten top clones hold about 0.94% of the sample. The specimen sequenced was PBMCs or T cells enriched from blood (not recorded which). The receptors stem from a woman younger than 45 who had been exposed to COVID-19.

V is TRBV19 and J is TRBJ1-4; TRBD1 agrees at 9 bases. The germline V gene has CDR1 LNHDA and CDR2 SQIVND (reference sequence). The V and J ends lost 11 bases and 6 bases, in that order; junction bases with no gene match: 10. CDR3 length: 14 residues. CDR3 sequence (DNA): TGTGCCTCATCCACGAGGACAGGGGATGAAAAACTGTTTTTT. Translated, it gives CASSTRTGDEKLFF.

The J gene is TRBJ2-5, the V gene TRBV24-1; 7 bases agree with TRBD1. With V trimmed by 2 bases and J by 5 bases, 10 bases remained unmatched. Looked up from germline, CDR1 is KGHDR and CDR2 is SFDVKD. The CDR3 contains 16 residues. CDR3 loop: CATSDSPGQSTETQYF. The DNA for the CDR3 is TGTGCCACCAGTGATTCTCCGGGACAGTCGACGGAGACCCAGTACTTC.

The chain couples TRBV15 to TRBJ2-5, with TRBD2 as a possible D gene (5 bases). CDR1 and CDR2 (germline): LNHNV, YYDKDF (reference sequence). The ends were cut back, 1 base at V and 5 bases at J, with 23 bases in the middle. CDR3 size: 18 residues. For the CDR3, the DNA is TGTGCCACCAGCAGAGTTGGAGGAACACGGTTAGACGGGGAGACCCAGTACTTC. Translated: CATSRVGGTRLDGETQYF.

V gene TRBV10-2 combines with J gene TRBJ1-1, with 8 nucleotides matching TRBD1. Germline assignment: CDR1 WSHSY and CDR2 SAAADI. V trimming: 2 bases; J trimming: 7 bases; junction bases outside the gene matches: 9. This CDR3 comprises 15 residues. The CDR3 DNA sequence: TGCGCCAGCAGTGAGACAGGACAGGGTTGGGGTGAAGCTTTCTTT. Protein sequence: CASSETGQGWGEAFF.

The V call is TRBV24-1, the J call TRBJ2-3; a weak D match, TRBD2 (6 bases). This CDR3 comprises 14 residues. Trimming pared 9 bases from V and 6 bases from J, leaving 18 bases between. The germline CDR1 and CDR2 sequences are KGHDR and SFDVKD. CDR3 DNA: TGTGCCACCCGGGGTAGCGGAGGATGGGATACGCAGTATTTT. This encodes CATRGSGGWDTQYF.

The genes are TRBV24-1 and TRBJ2-3; D might be TRBD2 (6 bases). The germline V gene has CDR1 KGHDR and CDR2 SFDVKD. V lost 2 bases to trimming and J lost 1 base, with 9 bases between them. The CDR3 contains 15 residues. This chain's CDR3 is CATSDSRRGTDTQYF. The DNA for the CDR3 is TGTGCCACCAGTGATTCCAGGAGGGGCACAGATACGCAGTATTTT.

The chain employs TRBV29-1 and TRBJ2-2; D perhaps matches TRBD1 (5 bases). Germline CDR1 is SQVTM and CDR2 is ANQGSEA. The CDR3 is 14 residues long. Trimming left V 4 bases short and J 1 base short, with 10 bases between. DNA for the CDR3: TGCAGCGTTGTTGAAGGGGTGAACACCGGGGAGCTGTTTTTT. Amino acid sequence: CSVVEGVNTGELFF.

The chain is built from TRBV28 and TRBJ2-1; no definite D call. The V end was cut by 3 bases, the J end by 7 bases, with 16 bases between. The germline CDR1 and CDR2 sequences are MDHEN and SYDVKM. The CDR3 contains 15 residues. The CDR3: CASSFGRTDVNEQFF. Here the CDR3 DNA reads TGTGCCAGCAGTTTCGGTAGAACCGATGTAAATGAGCAGTTCTTC. The full variable domain, its missing parts supplied by reference TRBV28 and TRBJ2-1, is DVKVTQSSRYLVKRTGEKVFLECVQDMDHENMFWYRQDPGLGLRLIYFSYDVKMKEKGDIPEGYSVSREKKERFSLILESASTNQTSMYLCASSFGRTDVNEQFFGPGTRLTVL.